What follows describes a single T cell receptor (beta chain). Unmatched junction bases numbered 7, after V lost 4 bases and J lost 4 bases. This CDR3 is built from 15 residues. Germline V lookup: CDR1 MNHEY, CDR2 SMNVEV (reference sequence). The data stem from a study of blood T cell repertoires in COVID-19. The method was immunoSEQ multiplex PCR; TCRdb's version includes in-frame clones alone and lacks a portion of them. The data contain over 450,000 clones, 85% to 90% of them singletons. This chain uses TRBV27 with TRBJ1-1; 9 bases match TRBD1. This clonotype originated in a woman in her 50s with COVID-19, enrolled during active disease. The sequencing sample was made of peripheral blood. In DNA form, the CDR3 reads TGTGCCAGCAGTTACCTAGGGACAGGGCGCACTGAAGCTTTCTTT. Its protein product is CASSYLGTGRTEAFF.